Included here is one T cell receptor (beta chain) sequence, with context. The antigen remains unidentified. The study ran its PCR with 60 Vbeta and 13 Jbeta primers. Measured with immunoSEQ multiplex PCR; TCRdb has only the in-frame clones, and not every one. The sample has over 70,000 clones, less than 80% seen once. This sample stems from a study of cytomegalovirus exposure and HLA in healthy donors. General study points: According to the study, about 180 TCR beta chains were cytomegalovirus-associated. Common viral pathogens seemed, in a later analysis, to connect with several of the most significant clusters. The study carried out a later analysis of TCR beta sequences. It associated some 18,000 of them with specific HLA alleles at a false discovery rate of 0.05. In a later analysis, HLA-associated beta chains showed higher expansion and lower generation probabilities than comparable chains.

The TCR was taken from a woman aged 45 to 65 in good health and CMV-seropositive. Sequencing used PBMCs.

This chain's CDR3 is CASSYATLGATPLHF. The CDR3 DNA follows: TGTGCCAGCAGTTACGCAACTTTGGGGGCAACACCCCTCCACTTT. This chain links TRBV6-5 with TRBJ1-6; tentatively, D is TRBD1 (6 bases). V shed 2 bases and J shed 11 bases, with 16 bases lying between them. Per the germline V gene, CDR1 is MNHEY and CDR2 is SVGAGI. The CDR3 extends over 15 amino acids.